Following are 6 T cell receptor beta chains from one sample sequenced in a study of shared clonotypes between healthy human individuals. Measured with immunoSEQ multiplex PCR; TCRdb has only the in-frame clones, and not every one. The table shows about 960,000 clones, with about three quarters occurring only once. Sequenced sample: memory CD4+ T cells sorted from blood. Subset in this sample: CD45RA-negative fraction. Source of these receptors: a man in his late teens or twenties in good health.

This clone came up once. The chain couples TRBV18 to TRBJ2-3; 10 bases map to TRBD2. J lost 4 bases, V lost 0 bases, and 4 bases had no gene match. The CDR3 totals 16 residues. Germline V gene lookup returns CDR1 KGHSH and CDR2 LQKENI. CDR3 nucleotides: TGTGCCAGCTCACCACCGGTTAGCGGGGGGTCAGATACGCAGTATTTT. Translating gives CASSPPVSGGSDTQYF.

V usage is TRBV15 and J usage is TRBJ1-1; D unresolved. This CDR3 has 15 amino acids. Deletions cut 0 bases from V and 1 base from J, with 9 bases between. CDR1 is LNHNV, CDR2 YYDKDF, per germline (reference sequence). CDR3 DNA sequence: TGTGCCACCAGCAGAGATATATCCGGGAACACTGAAGCTTTCTTT. This sequence encodes CATSRDISGNTEAFF.

The chain has TRBV11-2 and TRBJ2-1; 16 bases are shared with TRBD2. There are 18 residues in the CDR3. The V segment lost 5 bases and the J segment 2 bases; nucleotides outside the gene matches: 6. The V gene's germline CDR1 is SGHAT and CDR2 FQNNGV. The CDR3 sequence is CASSPGLAGGRPYNEQFF. In nucleotides, the CDR3 is TGTGCCAGCAGCCCGGGACTAGCGGGGGGGCGGCCCTACAATGAGCAGTTCTTC.

V usage is TRBV6-1 and J usage is TRBJ1-5; 11 nucleotides match TRBD1. The ends lost 6 bases at V and 5 bases at J; junction bases unmatched: 6. There are 15 residues in the CDR3. Germline V gene lookup returns CDR1 MNHNS and CDR2 SASEGT. CDR3 bases: TGTGCCAGCAGGACTCCGGACAGGGGGCATCAGCCCCAGCATTTT. Its protein product is CASRTPDRGHQPQHF.

The rearrangement links TRBV19 to TRBJ1-5; no reliable D call. Trimming took 3 bases from V and 7 from J, leaving 10 bases between them. Germline CDR1 reads LNHDA; CDR2 reads SQIVND (reference sequence). This CDR3 is built from 13 residues. The CDR3 is CASSIDSLQPQHF. In DNA form, the CDR3 reads TGTGCCAGTAGTATCGATTCGCTGCAGCCCCAGCATTTT.

The chain joins TRBV5-6 to TRBJ2-5, with a weak D call TRBD2 (5 bases). This CDR3 has 16 amino acids. Per germline, CDR1 SGHDT and CDR2 YYEEEE. With 1 base removed from V and 2 bases from J, the gap between germline ends came to 15 bases. The CDR3 here is CASSLLRVLSQETQYF. The CDR3 DNA sequence: TGTGCCAGCAGCTTGTTGAGGGTTTTAAGTCAAGAGACCCAGTACTTC. Drawing the rest from reference TRBV5-6 and TRBJ2-5, the complete variable domain is DAGVTQSPTHLIKTRGQQVTLRCSPKSGHDTVSWYQQALGQGPQFIFQYYEEEERQRGNFPDRFSGHQFPNYSSELNVNALLLGDSALYLCASSLLRVLSQETQYFGPGTRLLVL.